This TCR beta chain was documented in a study of molecular identifiers for immune sequencing clone quantification. General study results and limits: Effector cells kept over 97% of their molecules in clones above 20 RNA copies, while naive cells kept under 1% there.

This clonotype appeared a few times. Its specificity is unknown. This CDR3 is 13 amino acids long. The junction had 3 bases not matched to a gene; V was cut back by 1 base and J by 8 bases. The germline CDR1 and CDR2 sequences are KGHDR and SFDVKD. TCRdb used MiXCR to reprocess the PCR reads, holding one entry per CDR3 protein. The sample yields some 680,000 distinct CDR3 sequences, about 25% seen once. Sequenced input: naive CD8+ T cells from blood, with Jurkat cell RNA spiked in. Subset specified: FACS-sorted CD8+CD4-CCR7+CD45RA+ naive T cells. This TCR was recovered from a human donor in good health. Some libraries in this study had Jurkat cell RNA spiked in. The rearrangement uses TRBV24-1 and TRBJ1-1, with TRBD1 identical over 7 bases. In nucleotides, the CDR3 is TGTGCCACCAGTGATTTCACGACAGGGGAAGCTTTCTTT. Protein product: CATSDFTTGEAFF.